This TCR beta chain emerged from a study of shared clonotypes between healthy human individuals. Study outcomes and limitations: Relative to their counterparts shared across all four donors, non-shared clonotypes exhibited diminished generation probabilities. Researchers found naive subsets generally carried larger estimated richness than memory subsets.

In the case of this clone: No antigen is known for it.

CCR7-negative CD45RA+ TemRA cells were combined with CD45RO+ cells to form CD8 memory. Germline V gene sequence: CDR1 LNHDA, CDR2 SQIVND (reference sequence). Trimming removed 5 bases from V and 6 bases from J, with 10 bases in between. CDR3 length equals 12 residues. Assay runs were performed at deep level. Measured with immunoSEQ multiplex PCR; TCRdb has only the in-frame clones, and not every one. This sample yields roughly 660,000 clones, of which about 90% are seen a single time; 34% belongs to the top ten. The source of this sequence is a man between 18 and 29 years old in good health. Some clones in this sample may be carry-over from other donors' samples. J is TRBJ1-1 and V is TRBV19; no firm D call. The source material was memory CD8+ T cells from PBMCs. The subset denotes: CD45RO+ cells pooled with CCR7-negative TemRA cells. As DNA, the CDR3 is TGTGCCAGTAGTGATTCTTTTTCTGAAGCTTTCTTT. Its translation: CASSDSFSEAFF. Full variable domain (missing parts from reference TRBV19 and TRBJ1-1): DGGITQSPKYLFRKEGQNVTLSCEQNLNHDAMYWYRQDPGQGLRLIYYSQIVNDFQKGDIAEGYSVSREKKESFPLTVTSAQKNPTAFYLCASSDSFSEAFFGQGTRLTVV.